Sequencing of this TCR beta chain was carried out in a study of shared clonotypes between healthy human individuals. Study-level points and caveats: All-four-donor shared clonotypes had higher generation probabilities than non-shared clonotypes did. What naive subsets generally showed was a larger estimated richness than memory subsets showed.

In regard to this clone: Its antigen is not known.

This CDR3 region has 17 residues. Losses at the gene ends were 0 bases for V and 1 base for J; bases not matched to a gene: 4. Germline assignment: CDR1 KGHSH and CDR2 LQKENI. Sorted-subset replicate PCRs used around 0.2 ug DNA, tens of thousands of T cell genomes. Sequencing was performed with immunoSEQ multiplex PCR; in TCRdb, only in-frame clones are kept and a portion is missing. The profile covers hundreds of thousands of clones, with 85% to 95% appearing a single time and nearly 25% taken by the ten largest. CD45RO-negative cells were positively selected for CCR7, leaving out terminally differentiated effector memory CD45RA+ cells.

The sequence was collected from a man younger than 40 in good health. Sequenced input: naive CD8+ T cells sorted from blood. The chain joins TRBV18 to TRBJ2-2, with TRBD1 matching 8 bases. The CDR3 DNA reads as TGTGCCAGCTCACCACCGGTCGGACAGGGGAACACCGGGGAGCTGTTTTTT. It encodes CASSPPVGQGNTGELFF.